This T cell receptor beta chain was recovered during a study of early T cells in non-severe SARS-CoV-2 infection. Study at large: Unpaired chains resulted from sequencing bulk RNA of unsorted whole blood. Study-wide points: Anti-spike CD8 specificities were favored by VDJdb matching, whose results missed private and CD4 specificities.

This clonotype was seen ten or more times. Its antigen remains unknown. V lost 7 bases and J lost 0, with 9 bases in between. The CDR3 is 13 amino acids. Looked up from germline, CDR1 is SEHNR and CDR2 is FQNEAQ (reference sequence). Unique molecular identifiers were attached to individual cDNA molecules. TCRdb processed the 5' RACE reads anew with MiXCR; each CDR3 protein has one entry. The sample lists tens of thousands of distinct CDR3 sequences; 12% were seen once. The chain recombines TRBV7-9 with TRBJ1-1; no reliable D call. This TCR derives from an adult who was a healthcare worker with PCR-confirmed SARS-CoV-2 infection or an uninfected control (not recorded which). Specimen: whole blood, collected at baseline. The CDR3 DNA reads TGTGCCAGCACCCTAACGGTGAACACTGAAGCTTTCTTT. Translation: CASTLTVNTEAFF.